The rows below give T cell receptor beta chains drawn from one sample of a study of response to subunit inactivated influenza vaccine. From the RT-PCR reads, TCRdb called clonotypes with MiXCR, one entry per CDR3 protein. The data show 650,000 to 800,000 distinct CDR3 sequences, with under 20% seen just once and 11% held by the top ten. This sample comprised PBMCs from blood, obtained about 5 days after vaccination. The receptors here all came from a middle-aged man who received an inactivated influenza vaccine. Each CDR3 is given with its conserved first and last residue. Fields, in order: D gene, J gene, clone size, V gene, CDR3 protein, CDR3 DNA. D genes are given only for firm matches. Not every row has a clone size; where given, it reads once, few, many or a size class.

-,TRBJ2-7,few,TRBV29-1,CSVVQGRTYEQYF,TGCAGCGTTGTCCAGGGCCGGACCTACGAGCAGTACTTC
-,TRBJ2-5,few,TRBV12-3/TRBV12-4,CASSPGGVKKTQYF,TGTGCCAGCAGTCCCGGGGGAGTAAAGAAGACCCAGTACTTC
TRBD1,TRBJ1-2,few,TRBV20-1,CSAVQGEEGYTF,TGCAGTGCCGTACAGGGGGAGGAAGGCTACACCTTC
-,TRBJ1-6,-,TRBV29-1,CSVVTGDRYNSPLHF,TGCAGCGTTGTCACCGGGGACCGCTATAATTCACCCCTCCACTTT
-,TRBJ2-7,many,TRBV12-3/TRBV12-4,CASSLEGSSYEQYF,TGTGCCAGCAGTTTAGAGGGCAGCTCCTACGAGCAGTACTTC
-,TRBJ2-1,-,TRBV7-2,CASSPSPGTGLEQFF,TGTGCCAGCAGCCCGAGTCCCGGGACGGGTTTAGAGCAGTTCTTC
-,TRBJ2-5,-,TRBV29-1,CSVENSQETQYF,TGCAGCGTTGAAAACAGCCAAGAGACCCAGTACTTC
-,TRBJ1-1,many,TRBV15,CATSRDRREVTEAFF,TGTGCCACCAGCAGAGATCGGCGGGAGGTGACTGAAGCTTTCTTT
TRBD1,TRBJ2-5,-,TRBV27,CASSSTGRRETQYF,TGTGCCAGCAGTTCGACAGGGCGCCGAGAGACCCAGTACTTC
TRBD1,TRBJ2-7,-,TRBV4-1,CASSQETGTGSYEQYF,TGCGCCAGCAGCCAGGAAACCGGGACAGGCTCCTACGAGCAGTACTTC
TRBD2,TRBJ2-5,-,TRBV6-1,CASSQGLAGVGLETQYF,TGTGCCAGCAGCCAGGGGCTAGCGGGAGTGGGGTTGGAGACCCAGTACTTC
TRBD2,TRBJ2-7,few,TRBV6-2/TRBV6-3,CASRLSPGLAGNNPYYEQYF,TGTGCCAGCAGGCTGAGTCCGGGACTAGCGGGAAACAACCCTTACTACGAGCAGTACTTC
-,TRBJ2-3,many,TRBV4-3,CASSQERAVGTDTQYF,TGCGCCAGCAGCCAAGAACGAGCGGTTGGCACAGATACGCAGTATTTT
-,TRBJ1-2,-,TRBV4-2,CASSRKSAQWSPRGYTF,TGTGCCAGCAGCCGGAAGTCCGCGCAGTGGTCCCCTCGGGGCTACACCTTC
TRBD2,TRBJ2-3,-,TRBV10-2,CASSNGGGAMDTQYF,TGCGCCAGCAGTAACGGCGGGGGGGCCATGGATACGCAGTATTTT
-,TRBJ2-7,many,TRBV20-1,CSAPQFGSLYEQYF,TGCAGTGCTCCCCAATTCGGCAGCCTCTACGAGCAGTACTTC
TRBD1,TRBJ1-2,few,TRBV28,CASRAPGTGFLGYTF,TGTGCCAGCAGGGCCCCCGGGACAGGGTTTCTCGGCTACACCTTC
-,TRBJ1-1,-,TRBV6-1,CASSAQGVGEAFF,TGTGCCAGCAGTGCACAGGGAGTAGGAGAAGCTTTCTTT
TRBD1,TRBJ2-1,few,TRBV24-1,CATSDTGGPSYNEQFF,TGTGCCACCAGTGATACAGGGGGGCCCTCCTACAATGAGCAGTTCTTC
TRBD2,TRBJ2-1,-,TRBV7-6,CASSLAPPSGGVNEQFF,TGTGCCAGCAGCTTAGCGCCCCCTAGCGGGGGTGTGAATGAGCAGTTCTTC
TRBD2,TRBJ2-7,few,TRBV5-1,CASSLESLASGKAYEQYF,TGCGCCAGCAGCTTGGAGAGTTTAGCTAGCGGGAAGGCCTACGAGCAGTACTTC
TRBD1,TRBJ1-1,-,TRBV28,CASSGRGSEAFF,TGTGCCAGCAGCGGCAGGGGGTCTGAAGCTTTCTTT
TRBD2,TRBJ2-2,-,TRBV9,CASSPASGSYTGELFF,TGTGCCAGCAGCCCGGCTAGCGGGAGCTACACCGGGGAGCTGTTTTTT
-,TRBJ2-5,few,TRBV5-1,CASSLAVSSQETQYF,TGCGCCAGCAGCTTGGCCGTCTCCAGCCAGGAGACCCAGTACTTC
-,TRBJ1-1,few,TRBV29-1,CSVRPGTDTEAFF,TGCAGCGTCCGACCAGGAACTGACACTGAAGCTTTCTTT
-,TRBJ2-7,-,TRBV20-1,CSAAGLPPSYEQYF,TGCAGTGCGGCGGGACTCCCACCTTCCTACGAGCAGTACTTC
-,TRBJ1-6,-,TRBV7-2,CASSSQGVNSPLHF,TGTGCCAGCAGCTCGCAGGGAGTCAATTCACCCCTCCACTTT
-,TRBJ1-6,many,TRBV28,CASTDRAGAMRNSPLHF,TGTGCCAGCACCGATCGCGCAGGGGCGATGAGGAATTCACCCCTCCACTTT
-,TRBJ1-3,few,TRBV7-2,CASSLGGGLSGNTIYF,TGTGCCAGCAGCTTAGGAGGGGGACTGTCCGGAAACACCATATATTTT
-,TRBJ2-3,few,TRBV6-1,CASSRTPPLGDTQYF,TGTGCCAGCAGCCGGACTCCCCCGTTGGGAGATACGCAGTATTTT
-,TRBJ2-2,few,TRBV3-1,CASSPRRLQNTGELFF,TGTGCCAGCAGCCCCCGTAGGCTACAGAACACCGGGGAGCTGTTTTTT
-,TRBJ2-7,few,TRBV20-1,CSARDRGHYEQYF,TGCAGTGCTAGAGATCGGGGGCATTACGAGCAGTACTTC
-,TRBJ2-1,-,TRBV6-2/TRBV6-3,CASSSDPRQAYNEQFF,TGTGCCAGCAGTTCGGACCCCCGGCAGGCCTACAATGAGCAGTTCTTC
TRBD2,TRBJ2-1,few,TRBV28,CASSSAGLAVDNEQFF,TGTGCCAGCAGCTCAGCGGGACTAGCGGTGGATAATGAGCAGTTCTTC
-,TRBJ1-3,few,TRBV7-2,CASSRPFGRAGNTIYF,TGTGCCAGCAGCCGCCCATTCGGCAGGGCGGGAAACACCATATATTTT
TRBD1,TRBJ2-1,few,TRBV7-2,CASSFYSGQGYNEQFF,TGTGCCAGCAGCTTTTATAGTGGACAGGGATACAATGAGCAGTTCTTC
-,TRBJ2-2,few,TRBV7-2,CASSLLRGAGELFF,TGTGCCAGCAGCTTGCTGAGGGGGGCCGGGGAGCTGTTTTTT
-,TRBJ2-7,few,TRBV6-2/TRBV6-3,CASSYSGPAYEQYF,TGTGCCAGCAGTTACTCGGGGCCAGCCTACGAGCAGTACTTC
-,TRBJ2-7,-,TRBV5-1,CASSLDGPYYEQYF,TGCGCCAGCAGCTTGGACGGACCCTACTACGAGCAGTACTTC
-,TRBJ2-5,-,TRBV4-3,CASSQGAYLQETQYF,TGCGCCAGCAGCCAGGGGGCCTACCTCCAAGAGACCCAGTACTTC
-,TRBJ2-3,-,TRBV28,CASRAASRDTQYF,TGTGCCAGCCGTGCCGCCAGTAGGGATACGCAGTATTTT